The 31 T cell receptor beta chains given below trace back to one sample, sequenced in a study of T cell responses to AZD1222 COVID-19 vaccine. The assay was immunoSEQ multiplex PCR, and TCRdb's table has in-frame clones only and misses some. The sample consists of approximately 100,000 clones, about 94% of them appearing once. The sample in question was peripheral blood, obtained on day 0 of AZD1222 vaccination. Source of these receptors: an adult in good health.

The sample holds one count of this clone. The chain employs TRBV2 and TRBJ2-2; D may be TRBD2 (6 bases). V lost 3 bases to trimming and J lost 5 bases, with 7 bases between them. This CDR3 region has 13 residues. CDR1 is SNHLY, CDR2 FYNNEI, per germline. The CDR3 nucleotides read TGTGCCAGCAGTGAGGAGGGGACCGGGGAGCTGTTTTTT. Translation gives CASSEEGTGELFF.

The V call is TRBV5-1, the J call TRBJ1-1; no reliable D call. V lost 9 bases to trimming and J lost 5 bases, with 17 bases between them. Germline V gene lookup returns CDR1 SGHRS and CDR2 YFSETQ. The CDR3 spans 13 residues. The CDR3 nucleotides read TGCGCCACCAAGGACCCCGGCCGGACTGAAGCTTTCTTT. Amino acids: CATKDPGRTEAFF. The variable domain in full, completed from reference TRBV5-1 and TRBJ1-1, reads KAGVTQTPRYLIKTRGQQVTLSCSPISGHRSVSWYQQTPGQGLQFLFEYFSETQRNKGNFPGRFSGRQFSNSRSEMNVSTLELGDSALYLCATKDPGRTEAFFGQGTRLTVV.

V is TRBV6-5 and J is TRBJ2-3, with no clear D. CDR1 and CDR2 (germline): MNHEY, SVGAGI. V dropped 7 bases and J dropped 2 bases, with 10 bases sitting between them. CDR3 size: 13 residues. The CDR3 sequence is CASTPTDTDTQYF. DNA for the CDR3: TGTGCCAGCACCCCGACTGACACAGATACGCAGTATTTT.

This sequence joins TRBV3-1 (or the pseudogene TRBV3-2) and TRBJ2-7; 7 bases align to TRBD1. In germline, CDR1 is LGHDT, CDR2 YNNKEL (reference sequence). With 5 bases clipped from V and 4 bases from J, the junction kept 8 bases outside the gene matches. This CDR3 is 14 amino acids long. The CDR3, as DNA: TGTGCCAGCAGCGCTTCCGGGACAGCTTACGAGCAGTACTTC. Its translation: CASSASGTAYEQYF.

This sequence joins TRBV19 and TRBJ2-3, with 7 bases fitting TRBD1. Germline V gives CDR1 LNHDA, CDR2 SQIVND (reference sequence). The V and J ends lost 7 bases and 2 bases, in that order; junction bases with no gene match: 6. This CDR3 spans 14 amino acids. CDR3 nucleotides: TGTGCCAGTAATAACCAGGGGGACACAGATACGCAGTATTTT. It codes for CASNNQGDTDTQYF.

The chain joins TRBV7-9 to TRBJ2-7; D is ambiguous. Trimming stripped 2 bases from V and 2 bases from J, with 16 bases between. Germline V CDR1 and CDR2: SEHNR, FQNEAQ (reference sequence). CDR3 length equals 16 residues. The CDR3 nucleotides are TGTGCCAGCAGCTTATTTTCTGGATCCCGCCCCTACGAGCAGTACTTC. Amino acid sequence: CASSLFSGSRPYEQYF.

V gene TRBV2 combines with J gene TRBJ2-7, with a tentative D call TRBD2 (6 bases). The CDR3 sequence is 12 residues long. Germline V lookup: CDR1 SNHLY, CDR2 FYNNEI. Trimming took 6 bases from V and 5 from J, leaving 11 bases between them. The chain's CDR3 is CASRVGGDEQYF. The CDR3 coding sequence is TGTGCCAGCAGGGTAGGCGGGGACGAGCAGTACTTC.

CDR3 DNA sequence: TGTGCCAGCAGTTTCGTCAGGGGACGCGAAGCTTTCTTT. This codes for CASSFVRGREAFF. The rearrangement links TRBV27 to TRBJ1-1; perhaps TRBD1 as D (6 bases). Trimming cost V 3 bases and J 8 bases, with 13 bases left between them. CDR1 is MNHEY and CDR2 is SMNVEV in the germline V gene (reference sequence). CDR3 length equals 13 residues.

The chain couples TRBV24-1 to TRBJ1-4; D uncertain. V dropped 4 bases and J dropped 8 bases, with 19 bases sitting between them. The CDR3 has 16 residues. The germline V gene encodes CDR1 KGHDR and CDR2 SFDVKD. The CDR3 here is CATSDPTRGPGEKLFF. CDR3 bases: TGTGCCACCAGTGACCCGACGCGGGGTCCGGGAGAAAAACTGTTTTTT.

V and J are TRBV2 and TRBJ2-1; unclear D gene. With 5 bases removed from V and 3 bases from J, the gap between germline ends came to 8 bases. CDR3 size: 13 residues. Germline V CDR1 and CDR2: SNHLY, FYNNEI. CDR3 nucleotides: TGTGCCAGCAGTCAGACCTTCTACAATGAGCAGTTCTTC. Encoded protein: CASSQTFYNEQFF.

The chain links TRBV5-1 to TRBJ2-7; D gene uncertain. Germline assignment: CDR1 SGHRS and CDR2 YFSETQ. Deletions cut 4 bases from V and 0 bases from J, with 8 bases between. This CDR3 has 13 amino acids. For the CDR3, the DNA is TGCGCCAGCAGCGACGGGTACTCCTACGAGCAGTACTTC. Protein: CASSDGYSYEQYF.

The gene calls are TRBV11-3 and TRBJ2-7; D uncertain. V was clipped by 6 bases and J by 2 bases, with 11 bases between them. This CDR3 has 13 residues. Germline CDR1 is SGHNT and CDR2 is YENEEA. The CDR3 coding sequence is TGTGCCAGCAGTTTTAGTCGGGCCTACGAGCAGTACTTC. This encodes CASSFSRAYEQYF.

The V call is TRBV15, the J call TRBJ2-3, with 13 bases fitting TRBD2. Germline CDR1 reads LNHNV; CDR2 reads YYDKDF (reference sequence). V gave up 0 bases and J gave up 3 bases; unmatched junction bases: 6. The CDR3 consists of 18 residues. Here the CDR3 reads CATSRETRLAGGTDTQYF. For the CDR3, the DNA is TGTGCCACCAGCAGAGAAACCAGACTAGCGGGAGGAACAGATACGCAGTATTTT. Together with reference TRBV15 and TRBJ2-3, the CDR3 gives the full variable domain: DAMVIQNPRYQVTQFGKPVTLSCSQTLNHNVMYWYQQKSSQAPKLLFHYYDKDFNNEADTPDNFQSRRPNTSFCFLDIRSPGLGDTAMYLCATSRETRLAGGTDTQYFGPGTRLTVL.

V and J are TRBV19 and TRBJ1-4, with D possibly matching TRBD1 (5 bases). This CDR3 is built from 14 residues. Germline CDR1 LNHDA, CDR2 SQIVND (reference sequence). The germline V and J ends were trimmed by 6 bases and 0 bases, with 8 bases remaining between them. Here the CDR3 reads CASSWGSTNEKLFF. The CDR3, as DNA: TGTGCCAGTAGCTGGGGGTCAACTAATGAAAAACTGTTTTTT. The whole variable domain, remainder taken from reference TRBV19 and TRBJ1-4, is DGGITQSPKYLFRKEGQNVTLSCEQNLNHDAMYWYRQDPGQGLRLIYYSQIVNDFQKGDIAEGYSVSREKKESFPLTVTSAQKNPTAFYLCASSWGSTNEKLFFGSGTQLSVL.

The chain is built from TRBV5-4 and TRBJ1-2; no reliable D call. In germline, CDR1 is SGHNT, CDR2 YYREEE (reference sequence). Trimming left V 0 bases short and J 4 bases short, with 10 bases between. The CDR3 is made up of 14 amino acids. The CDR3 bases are TGTGCCAGCAGCTTGGAAGCGGGCGGCTATGGCTACACCTTC. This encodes CASSLEAGGYGYTF.

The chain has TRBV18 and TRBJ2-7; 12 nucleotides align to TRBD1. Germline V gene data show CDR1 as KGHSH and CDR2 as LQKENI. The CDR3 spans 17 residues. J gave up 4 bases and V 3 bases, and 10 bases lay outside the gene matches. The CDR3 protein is CASSPTAGTGGRYEQYF. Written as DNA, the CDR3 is TGTGCCAGCTCACCCACCGCCGGGACAGGGGGCAGGTACGAGCAGTACTTC.

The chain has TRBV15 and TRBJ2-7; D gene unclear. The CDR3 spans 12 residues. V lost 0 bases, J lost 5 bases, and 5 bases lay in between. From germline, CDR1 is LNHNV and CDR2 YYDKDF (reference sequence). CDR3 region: CATSRDMDEQYF. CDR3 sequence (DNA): TGTGCCACCAGCAGAGATATGGACGAGCAGTACTTC. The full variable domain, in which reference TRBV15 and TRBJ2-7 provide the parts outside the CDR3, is DAMVIQNPRYQVTQFGKPVTLSCSQTLNHNVMYWYQQKSSQAPKLLFHYYDKDFNNEADTPDNFQSRRPNTSFCFLDIRSPGLGDTAMYLCATSRDMDEQYFGPGTRLTVT.

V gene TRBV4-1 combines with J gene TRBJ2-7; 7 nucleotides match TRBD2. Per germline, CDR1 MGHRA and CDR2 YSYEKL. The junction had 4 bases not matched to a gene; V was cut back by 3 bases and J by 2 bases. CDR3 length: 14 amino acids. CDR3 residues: CASSHTGTTYEQYF. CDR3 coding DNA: TGCGCCAGCAGCCACACCGGGACTACCTACGAGCAGTACTTC.

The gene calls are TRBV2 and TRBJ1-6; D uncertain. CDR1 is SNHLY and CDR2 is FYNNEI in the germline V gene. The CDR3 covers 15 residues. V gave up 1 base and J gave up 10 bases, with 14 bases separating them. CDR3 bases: TGTGCCAGCAGTGAAGGGGCTTTTCTTCGATCACCCCTCCACTTT. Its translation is CASSEGAFLRSPLHF.

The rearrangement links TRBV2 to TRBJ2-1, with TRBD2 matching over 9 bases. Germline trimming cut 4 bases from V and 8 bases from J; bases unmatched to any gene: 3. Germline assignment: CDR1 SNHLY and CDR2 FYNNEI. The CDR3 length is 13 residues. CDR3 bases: TGTGCCAGCAGTGTAGCGGGAGTGGATGAGCAGTTCTTC. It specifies CASSVAGVDEQFF.

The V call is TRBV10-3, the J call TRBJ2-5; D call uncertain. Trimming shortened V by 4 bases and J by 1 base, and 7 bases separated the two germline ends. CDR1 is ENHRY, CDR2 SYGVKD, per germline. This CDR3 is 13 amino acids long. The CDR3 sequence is CAISAQSQETQYF. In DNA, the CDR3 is TGTGCCATCAGTGCACAGAGCCAAGAGACCCAGTACTTC.

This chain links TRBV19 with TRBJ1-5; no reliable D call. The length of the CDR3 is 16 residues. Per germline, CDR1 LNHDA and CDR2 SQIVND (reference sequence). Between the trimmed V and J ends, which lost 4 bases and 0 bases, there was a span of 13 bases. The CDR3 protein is CASSTKGTHSNQPQHF. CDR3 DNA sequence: TGTGCCAGTAGTACGAAAGGCACCCATAGCAATCAGCCCCAGCATTTT.

The CDR3 DNA reads as TGCGCCAGCAGCTGGACAGCGGATAACTATGGCTACACCTTC. This encodes CASSWTADNYGYTF. This rearrangement joins TRBV5-1 to TRBJ1-2; perhaps TRBD1 as D (6 bases). Trimming removed 3 bases at V and 1 base at J, with 10 bases between. The V gene's germline CDR1 is SGHRS and CDR2 YFSETQ. The length of the CDR3 is 14 residues.

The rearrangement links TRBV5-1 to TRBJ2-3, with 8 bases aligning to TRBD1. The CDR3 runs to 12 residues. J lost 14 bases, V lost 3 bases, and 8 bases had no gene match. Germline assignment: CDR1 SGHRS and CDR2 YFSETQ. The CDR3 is CASSWGQAPRYF. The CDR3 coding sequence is TGCGCCAGCAGCTGGGGACAGGCCCCGAGGTATTTT.

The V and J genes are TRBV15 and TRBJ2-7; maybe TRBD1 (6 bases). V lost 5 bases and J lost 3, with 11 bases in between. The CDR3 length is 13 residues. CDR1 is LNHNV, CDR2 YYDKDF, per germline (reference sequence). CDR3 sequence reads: CATSGARGYEQYF. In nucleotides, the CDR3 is TGTGCCACCAGCGGCGCCAGGGGCTACGAGCAGTACTTC. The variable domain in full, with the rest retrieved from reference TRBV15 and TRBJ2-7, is DAMVIQNPRYQVTQFGKPVTLSCSQTLNHNVMYWYQQKSSQAPKLLFHYYDKDFNNEADTPDNFQSRRPNTSFCFLDIRSPGLGDTAMYLCATSGARGYEQYFGPGTRLTVT.

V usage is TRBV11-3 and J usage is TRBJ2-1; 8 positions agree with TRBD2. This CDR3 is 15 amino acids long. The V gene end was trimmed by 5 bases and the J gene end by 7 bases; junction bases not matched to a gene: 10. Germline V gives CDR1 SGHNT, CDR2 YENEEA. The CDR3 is CASSTSGSYLNEQFF. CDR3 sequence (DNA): TGTGCCAGCAGCACAAGCGGGAGTTATCTAAATGAGCAGTTCTTC.

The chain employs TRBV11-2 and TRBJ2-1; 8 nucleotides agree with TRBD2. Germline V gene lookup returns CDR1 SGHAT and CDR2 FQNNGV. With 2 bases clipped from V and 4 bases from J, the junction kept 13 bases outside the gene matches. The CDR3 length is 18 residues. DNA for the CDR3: TGTGCCAGCAGCTTACGGTTTAGCGGGAAGGGACTATACAATGAGCAGTTCTTC. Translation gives CASSLRFSGKGLYNEQFF.

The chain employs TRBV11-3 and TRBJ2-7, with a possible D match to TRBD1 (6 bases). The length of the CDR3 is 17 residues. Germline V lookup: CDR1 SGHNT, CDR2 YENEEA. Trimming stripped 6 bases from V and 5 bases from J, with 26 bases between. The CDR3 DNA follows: TGTGCCAGCAGTTCTCCCGGGACACCCCAACTCCCCAACGAGCAGTACTTC. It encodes CASSSPGTPQLPNEQYF.

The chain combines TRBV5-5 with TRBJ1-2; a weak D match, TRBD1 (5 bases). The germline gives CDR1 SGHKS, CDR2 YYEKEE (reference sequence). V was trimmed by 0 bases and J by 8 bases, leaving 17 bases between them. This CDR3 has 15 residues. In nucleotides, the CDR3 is TGTGCCAGCAGCTTGGATAGGGACCTTCGGTGGGGCTACACCTTC. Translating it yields CASSLDRDLRWGYTF.

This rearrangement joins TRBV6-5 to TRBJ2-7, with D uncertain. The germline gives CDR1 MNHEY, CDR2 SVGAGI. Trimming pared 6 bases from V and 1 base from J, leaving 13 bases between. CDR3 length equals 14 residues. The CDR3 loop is CASRTDTASYEQYF. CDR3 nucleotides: TGTGCCAGCAGGACCGACACGGCTTCCTACGAGCAGTACTTC.

The CDR3: CASSTPIGTGSYEQYF. In DNA, the CDR3 is TGTGCCAGCAGCACCCCGATTGGGACAGGGTCCTACGAGCAGTACTTC. V is TRBV28 and J is TRBJ2-7; TRBD1 aligns across 9 bases. Germline V lookup: CDR1 MDHEN, CDR2 SYDVKM. V lost 6 bases to trimming and J lost 1 base; unmatched junction nucleotides: 10. The CDR3 is made up of 16 amino acids.